Sequencing of this T cell receptor beta chain was carried out in a study of a mutant IDH1 vaccine in newly diagnosed glioma. Study as a whole: Treated patients, about 60% male and 37.5% female, averaged about 40 years of age.

This clone appeared a few times. The antigen remains undetermined. CDR1 and CDR2 (germline): SQVTM, ANQGSEA. CDR3 length: 13 residues. V was shortened by 4 bases and J by 6 bases, with 15 bases between the two germline ends. TCRdb keeps only in-frame clones here, not all; method: immunoSEQ multiplex PCR. This table holds about 67,000 clones, around four fifths found once. Points from the study as a whole: Changes in top peripheral clonotypes did not appear linked to pseudoprogression.

Time point noted: baseline, week 1 (first vaccination visit). Specified treatment: pre-vaccination baseline after standard-of-care therapy. The sequence derives from a woman between 18 and 29 years old with glioma. Some clones in this sample may be carry-over from other donors' samples. The starting material was peripheral blood mononuclear cells (PBMCs), obtained from a glioma patient treated with radiotherapy, temozolomide or both. This chain links TRBV29-1 with TRBJ1-1, with D perhaps matching TRBD1 (5 bases). In DNA, the CDR3 is TGCAGCGTTGGGACGGGACTGGGCGCTGAAGCTTTCTTT. It encodes CSVGTGLGAEAFF.